These 25 T cell receptor beta chains originate from one sample sequenced in a study of regulatory T cells in long-lasting Graves disease. Time point here: newly diagnosed GD, antithyroid drugs for less than 3 months. TCR sequences were obtained from RNA taken from PBMCs. In building TCR beta libraries, iRepertoire HTBI primers were used together with Arm-PCR of CDR3 regions. TCRdb re-called the multiplex PCR reads with MiXCR, one entry per CDR3 protein. This table holds approximately 400,000 distinct CDR3 sequences, more than 13% found once. The same sample was also used in a study of T cells in Graves' hyperthyroidism and ophthalmopathy.

The sample in question was peripheral blood mononuclear cells (PBMCs), obtained at new diagnosis, from a patient treated with antithyroid drugs. These receptors originate from a woman in her twenties or thirties with Graves disease.

The J gene is TRBJ2-7, the V gene TRBV19, with a tentative D call TRBD1 (5 bases). This CDR3 contains 14 residues. V lost 0 bases and J lost 4, with 10 bases in between. CDR1 LNHDA and CDR2 SQIVND come from the germline V gene (reference sequence). CDR3 residues: CASSIEGHRYEQYF. CDR3 DNA: TGTGCCAGTAGTATAGAAGGACACCGATACGAGCAGTACTTC.

This clonotype was found once. This rearrangement joins TRBV20-1 to TRBJ2-7, with 16 bases identical to TRBD2. Germline trimming cut 5 bases from V and 4 bases from J; bases unmatched to any gene: 5. The CDR3 contains 15 residues. CDR1 is DFQATT and CDR2 is SNEGSKA in the germline V gene (reference sequence). The CDR3 is CSAPGLAGGGYEQYF. In DNA, the CDR3 is TGCAGTGCTCCGGGACTAGCGGGAGGGGGGTACGAGCAGTACTTC.

This rearrangement joins TRBV10-3 to TRBJ1-5; no definite D call. CDR3 length equals 13 residues. Germline CDR1 is ENHRY and CDR2 is SYGVKD. V lost 3 bases to trimming and J lost 0 bases, with 3 bases between them. The CDR3 bases are TGTGCCATCAGTGACGCTAGCAATCAGCCCCAGCATTTT. Encoded protein: CAISDASNQPQHF.

This clonotype appeared many times. V usage is TRBV18 and J usage is TRBJ2-5; a possible D gene is TRBD1 (6 bases). The germline V and J ends were trimmed by 4 bases and 5 bases, with 14 bases remaining between them. Germline V gene data show CDR1 as KGHSH and CDR2 as LQKENI. This CDR3 has 14 residues. In DNA form, the CDR3 reads TGTGCCAGCTCACTGCCGGGACATGAGGAGACCCAGTACTTC. This sequence encodes CASSLPGHEETQYF.

The CDR3 DNA sequence: TGCAGTGCTAGAGACCTACTAGCGGGAGTACTTGATACGCAGTATTTT. It codes for CSARDLLAGVLDTQYF. The rearrangement joins TRBV20-1 to TRBJ2-3; TRBD2 agrees at 11 bases. Per germline, CDR1 DFQATT and CDR2 SNEGSKA (reference sequence). After removal of 0 bases from V and 6 bases from J, the junction contained 8 bases not matched to a gene. The CDR3 runs 16 residues.

The chain is built from TRBV28 and TRBJ2-5, with D perhaps TRBD1 (7 bases). Germline V gives CDR1 MDHEN, CDR2 SYDVKM. Trimming cost V 4 bases and J 4 bases, with 22 bases left between them. The CDR3 totals 17 residues. CDR3 bases: TGTGCCAGCAGTTCACCACCCCGGACAGGCGGGGCAGAGACCCAGTACTTC. It yields the protein CASSSPPRTGGAETQYF.

This clonotype was recorded many times. The V call is TRBV13, the J call TRBJ2-5; the D gene is possibly TRBD1 (8 bases). Germline loops: CDR1 PRHDT, CDR2 FYEKMQ (reference sequence). The CDR3 totals 13 residues. Trimming took 8 bases from V and 2 from J, leaving 12 bases between them. CDR3 loop: CASVQGGQETQYF. The CDR3 nucleotides read TGTGCCAGCGTACAGGGGGGGCAAGAGACCCAGTACTTC.

This clonotype was detected many times. V gene TRBV28 combines with J gene TRBJ1-6; 8 bases match TRBD1. This CDR3 is 14 amino acids long. Trimming at V came to 6 bases and at J to 12 bases, leaving 10 bases not matched to a gene. Germline V lookup: CDR1 MDHEN, CDR2 SYDVKM. The CDR3 DNA sequence: TGTGCCAGCAGCCCCGGGACAGGTTCCTTACCCCTCCACTTT. It translates to CASSPGTGSLPLHF. Variable domain in full (rest from reference TRBV28 and TRBJ1-6): DVKVTQSSRYLVKRTGEKVFLECVQDMDHENMFWYRQDPGLGLRLIYFSYDVKMKEKGDIPEGYSVSREKKERFSLILESASTNQTSMYLCASSPGTGSLPLHFGNGTRLTVT.

There are many counts of this clonotype. This sequence joins TRBV19 and TRBJ1-2; D not certain. V lost 0 bases to trimming and J lost 8 bases, with 7 bases between them. The CDR3 is 12 residues long. Germline loops: CDR1 LNHDA, CDR2 SQIVND (reference sequence). The CDR3 DNA reads TGTGCCAGTAGTATAGATCAAGGGGGCTACACCTTC. Translated: CASSIDQGGYTF.

This clonotype was seen ten or more times. V usage is TRBV27 and J usage is TRBJ1-1, with D possibly being TRBD1 (5 bases). The CDR3 sequence is 14 residues long. Germline V gene sequence: CDR1 MNHEY, CDR2 SMNVEV (reference sequence). The V gene lost 6 bases and the J gene lost 4 bases, with 15 bases spanning the gap. The CDR3 region has the DNA TGTGCCAGCAGGACGACCGGGGGTTCCACTGAAGCTTTCTTT. Its protein is CASRTTGGSTEAFF.

The V gene is TRBV20-1, the J gene TRBJ2-1, with 11 bases matching TRBD2. With 1 base clipped from V and 4 bases from J, the junction kept 3 bases outside the gene matches. CDR1 and CDR2 (germline): DFQATT, SNEGSKA (reference sequence). This CDR3 is built from 15 residues. The DNA for the CDR3 is TGCAGTGCTAGAGCGCTAGCGGGAGGTTACAATGAGCAGTTCTTC. Translated: CSARALAGGYNEQFF.

This clonotype was detected only a few times. This rearrangement joins TRBV7-9 to TRBJ2-7; a possible D gene is TRBD2 (6 bases). This CDR3 comprises 15 residues. Germline lookup yields CDR1 SEHNR and CDR2 FQNEAQ (reference sequence). Trimming cost V 4 bases and J 0 bases, with 13 bases left between them. As DNA, the CDR3 is TGTGCCAGCAGCTCCGATGGGAGGCCCTCCTACGAGCAGTACTTC. Its translation is CASSSDGRPSYEQYF. Complete variable domain (other parts from reference TRBV7-9 and TRBJ2-7): DTGVSQNPRHKITKRGQNVTFRCDPISEHNRLYWYRQTLGQGPEFLTYFQNEAQLEKSRLLSDRFSAERPKGSFSTLEIQRTEQGDSAMYLCASSSDGRPSYEQYFGPGTRLTVT.

This clonotype was picked up many times. The V and J genes are TRBV7-9 and TRBJ2-1; D possibly corresponds to TRBD2 (5 bases). Trimming took off 5 bases at V and 10 bases at J, with 12 bases between the two ends. The germline gives CDR1 SEHNR, CDR2 FQNEAQ (reference sequence). The CDR3 is made up of 12 amino acids. The CDR3 reads CASSERTTEQFF. CDR3 coding DNA: TGTGCCAGCAGCGAGCGGACGACAGAGCAGTTCTTC.

This clonotype was seen a few times. The chain is built from TRBV29-1 and TRBJ2-2; D is unclear. This CDR3 spans 12 amino acids. The germline CDR1 and CDR2 sequences are SQVTM and ANQGSEA. The V and J ends lost 5 bases and 5 bases respectively, with 9 bases between them. The CDR3 here is CSVTVGTGELFF. In nucleotides, the CDR3 is TGCAGCGTTACGGTGGGGACCGGGGAGCTGTTTTTT.

The V and J genes are TRBV29-1 and TRBJ2-1; D unresolved. The V and J ends lost 4 bases and 4 bases respectively, with 23 bases between them. There are 17 residues in the CDR3. CDR1 and CDR2 from the germline V gene are SQVTM and ANQGSEA. This CDR3 is CSVVVGSPRLEYNEQFF. CDR3 nucleotides: TGCAGCGTTGTGGTGGGTAGTCCCCGGTTGGAATACAATGAGCAGTTCTTC.

This chain links TRBV7-9 with TRBJ2-3; 9 bases agree with TRBD1. V was clipped by 5 bases and J by 3 bases; unmatched bases: 6. CDR1 and CDR2 (germline): SEHNR, FQNEAQ (reference sequence). CDR3 length: 15 amino acids. This CDR3 is CASSTWDRATDTQYF. The CDR3 DNA reads TGTGCCAGCAGCACGTGGGACAGGGCGACAGATACGCAGTATTTT.

This clonotype was counted ten times or more. The rearrangement joins TRBV10-3 to TRBJ2-7; D gene unclear. Germline lookup yields CDR1 ENHRY and CDR2 SYGVKD. The CDR3 length is 13 residues. With 4 bases removed from V and 5 bases from J, the gap between germline ends came to 12 bases. CDR3 DNA sequence: TGTGCCATCAGTGGGAGAGGTTCAGACGAGCAGTACTTC. Its translation is CAISGRGSDEQYF.

With respect to this clonotype: A much bigger clone sits one base away, suggesting this may be a read error. The chain couples TRBV12-5 to TRBJ2-4, with 8 bases that match TRBD2. Germline CDR1 LGHNT, CDR2 FRNRAP. The CDR3 extends over 14 amino acids. With V trimmed by 3 bases and J by 13 bases, 11 bases remained unmatched. The CDR3 DNA reads TGTGCTAGTGGTTTTAGCGGGGCGAGCAATGAGCAGTACTTC. It encodes CASGFSGASNEQYF.

The chain joins TRBV19 to TRBJ2-2; D perhaps matches TRBD1 (5 bases). Germline CDR1 reads LNHDA; CDR2 reads SQIVND (reference sequence). This CDR3 spans 16 amino acids. Trimming cost V 3 bases and J 2 bases, with 13 bases left between them. CDR3 sequence (DNA): TGTGCCAGTAGTATCCCCCAGGGTACTAACACCGGGGAGCTGTTTTTT. Its translation: CASSIPQGTNTGELFF.

This clonotype was detected ten times or more. This chain uses TRBV11-1 with TRBJ2-7; tentatively, D is TRBD1 (6 bases). The germline CDR1 and CDR2 sequences are SGHAT and FQDESV (reference sequence). This CDR3 has 15 residues. Trimming left V 5 bases short and J 4 bases short, with 18 bases between. The CDR3 DNA reads TGTGCCAGCAGCCCAAGTCAGGGGATCGCGTACGAGCAGTACTTC. Translating it yields CASSPSQGIAYEQYF.

This clonotype was found many times. The chain joins TRBV3-1 to TRBJ2-7, with D unresolved. Germline assignment: CDR1 LGHDT and CDR2 YNNKEL (reference sequence). The CDR3 runs to 14 residues. Trimming took off 6 bases at V and 6 bases at J, with 18 bases between the two ends. The CDR3: CASRERPAGGEQYF. CDR3 in DNA: TGTGCCAGCAGGGAACGACCAGCCGGCGGCGAGCAGTACTTC.

This clonotype occurred a few times. The gene calls are TRBV20-1 and TRBJ2-3; 10 bases match TRBD2. V was pared by 4 bases and J by 14 bases, with 24 bases of the junction left unmatched. Germline V gene data show CDR1 as DFQATT and CDR2 as SNEGSKA (reference sequence). The length of the CDR3 is 17 residues. The CDR3 nucleotides read TGCAGTGCTAAGCCTACGGGAGGGCTAGCGGGAGAGGGTCGCCTGTATTTT. Protein sequence: CSAKPTGGLAGEGRLYF.

This clonotype came up many times. The rearrangement links TRBV13 to TRBJ2-3; D could derive from TRBD1 or TRBD2 (7 bases each). Germline lookup yields CDR1 PRHDT and CDR2 FYEKMQ (reference sequence). V was cut by 5 bases and J by 1 base, with 13 bases left in between. This CDR3 contains 15 residues. CDR3 amino acids: CASSIQGGGTDTQYF. CDR3 bases: TGTGCCAGCAGCATCCAGGGGGGGGGCACAGATACGCAGTATTTT.

This sequence joins TRBV11-2 and TRBJ2-7, with D possibly being TRBD1 or TRBD2 (5 bases each). The CDR3 extends over 15 amino acids. Between the trimmed V and J ends, which lost 6 bases and 4 bases, there was a span of 19 bases. Looked up from germline, CDR1 is SGHAT and CDR2 is FQNNGV. CDR3 protein: CASSLGAVKGYEQYF. CDR3 bases: TGTGCCAGCAGTCTCGGGGCAGTTAAAGGGTACGAGCAGTACTTC.

This clonotype was seen many times. The chain links TRBV7-8 to TRBJ1-2, with TRBD1 identical over 12 bases. There are 17 residues in the CDR3. Trimming removed 5 bases from V and 2 bases from J; junction bases left unmatched: 9. Germline lookup yields CDR1 SGHVS and CDR2 FQNEAQ. The CDR3 is CASSPRVGTGGNYGYTF. In nucleotides, the CDR3 is TGTGCCAGCAGCCCCCGGGTCGGGACAGGGGGCAACTATGGCTACACCTTC. The full variable domain, its missing parts supplied by reference TRBV7-8 and TRBJ1-2, is GAGVSQSPRYKVAKRGQDVALRCDPISGHVSLFWYQQALGQGPEFLTYFQNEAQLDKSGLPSDRFFAERPEGSVSTLKIQRTQQEDSAVYLCASSPRVGTGGNYGYTFGSGTRLTVV.